The 24 T cell receptor beta chains below were found in one sample sequenced in a study of beta chain features in type 1 diabetes. Points from the study as a whole: For Type 1 diabetes patients, all four CD4+ subsets carried TCRB CDR3s that were moderately but significantly shorter.

No antigen is known for these receptors. Expressed TCRB transcripts were sequenced after all isolated RNA was converted to cDNA. Using immunoSEQ multiplex PCR, the repertoire was profiled, and TCRdb retains in-frame clones only, with some absent. The sample shows about 660,000 clones, 11% to 15% of them seen only once. Material: naive CD4+ T cells from blood. Source of these receptors: a man in his late teens or twenties with type 1 diabetes.

This clone was recorded once. The CDR3 region is CASSYRHTLPTDTQYF. The CDR3 region has the DNA TGTGCCAGCAGTTATCGCCACACCCTCCCTACAGATACGCAGTATTTT. The genes are TRBV6-5 and TRBJ2-3; the D is unclear. This CDR3 spans 16 amino acids. The V and J ends lost 3 bases and 3 bases respectively, with 16 bases between them. The germline V gene encodes CDR1 MNHEY and CDR2 SVGAGI.

The CDR3 spells CASSLQLSMSYEQYF. In DNA form, the CDR3 reads TGCGCCAGCAGCTTGCAGCTATCCATGTCCTACGAGCAGTACTTC. The rearrangement uses TRBV5-1 and TRBJ2-7; unclear D gene. V lost 1 base, J lost 1 base, and 12 bases lay in between. Germline V CDR1 and CDR2: SGHRS, YFSETQ. The CDR3 spans 15 residues.

The chain links TRBV7-9 to TRBJ2-7, with D possibly TRBD2 on 6 matching bases. Germline V gene lookup returns CDR1 SEHNR and CDR2 FQNEAQ (reference sequence). The CDR3 loop spans 15 amino acids. V was clipped by 4 bases and J by 3 bases, with 16 bases between them. CDR3 nucleotides: TGTGCCAGCAGCTCCCTCCGGGAGCACTTCTACGAGCAGTACTTC. This encodes CASSSLREHFYEQYF.

In the case of this clone: This CDR3 is also generated by other DNA sequences in the sample. The CDR3 nucleotides read TGCAGTGCTGGGACTAACTATGGCTACACCTTC. Protein: CSAGTNYGYTF. The V call is TRBV20-1, the J call TRBJ1-2, with unresolved D. V was trimmed by 5 bases and J by 0 bases, leaving 4 bases between them. CDR1 is DFQATT and CDR2 is SNEGSKA in the germline V gene (reference sequence). The CDR3 consists of 11 residues.

The genes are TRBV5-1 and TRBJ2-7, with D perhaps assigned TRBD1 or TRBD2 (5 bases each). The germline gives CDR1 SGHRS, CDR2 YFSETQ. V was cut by 4 bases and J by 9 bases, with 17 bases left in between. The CDR3 extends over 13 amino acids. In DNA, the CDR3 is TGCGCCAGCAGCGAGGATTTCCGGGACGCGCAGTACTTC. Its protein is CASSEDFRDAQYF.

The sample holds a few counts of this clone. CDR3 sequence (DNA): TGTGCCAGCAGCTTATGGCGAGATACGCAGTATTTT. Amino acids: CASSLWRDTQYF. The V call is TRBV7-6, the J call TRBJ2-3; no firm D call. The germline V and J ends were trimmed by 2 bases and 5 bases, with 5 bases remaining between them. This CDR3 is built from 12 residues. The germline CDR1 and CDR2 sequences are SGHVS and FNYEAQ.

This clone was observed a handful of times. The chain recombines TRBV29-1 with TRBJ2-6; 7 nucleotides agree with TRBD1. CDR1 is SQVTM, CDR2 ANQGSEA, per germline. There are 16 residues in the CDR3. V trimming: 5 bases; J trimming: 3 bases; junction bases outside the gene matches: 10. The CDR3 protein is CSVTGDGTYGANVLTF. DNA for the CDR3: TGCAGCGTTACAGGGGACGGGACCTATGGGGCCAACGTCCTGACTTTC.

This chain links TRBV20-1 with TRBJ2-5; D uncertain. The J call may not be correct, given that the DNA end is closer to TRBJ2-7. Germline V CDR1 and CDR2: DFQATT, SNEGSKA (reference sequence). The CDR3 is 11 residues long. For the CDR3, the DNA is TGCAGTGCTAGACTAGCCTACGAGCAGTACTTC. It specifies CSARLAYEQYF.

The V call is TRBV7-9, the J call TRBJ1-5; D remains ambiguous. CDR1 SEHNR and CDR2 FQNEAQ come from the germline V gene (reference sequence). This CDR3 comprises 12 residues. V was clipped by 5 bases and J by 8 bases, with 10 bases between them. This chain's CDR3 is CASSPPGEPQHF. The CDR3 DNA reads as TGTGCCAGCAGCCCTCCCGGAGAGCCCCAGCATTTT.

This clone came up a few times. This chain connects TRBV9 to TRBJ2-5; D call uncertain. Per the germline V gene, CDR1 is SGDLS and CDR2 is YYNGEE. The length of the CDR3 is 14 residues. Deletions cut 0 bases from V and 5 bases from J, with 11 bases between. CDR3 in amino acids: CASSVDWGSETQYF. The CDR3, as DNA: TGTGCCAGCAGCGTAGATTGGGGTTCGGAGACCCAGTACTTC.

The sample holds a few counts of this clone. The chain is built from TRBV29-1 and TRBJ2-5, with 8 bases lining up with TRBD1. This CDR3 has 14 amino acids. V shed 6 bases and J 1 base; nucleotides not matched to a gene: 7. Germline V gene sequence: CDR1 SQVTM, CDR2 ANQGSEA. The CDR3 is CSVAAGTGQETQYF. CDR3 nucleotides: TGCAGCGTCGCGGCCGGGACAGGCCAAGAGACCCAGTACTTC.

This clone occurred a few times. The chain recombines TRBV30 with TRBJ1-2; D unclear. V was shortened by 2 bases and J by 6 bases, with 7 bases between the two germline ends. The germline V gene encodes CDR1 GTSNPN and CDR2 SVGIG (reference sequence). This CDR3 has 11 amino acids. CDR3 amino acids: CAWSPPNGYTF. DNA of the CDR3: TGTGCCTGGAGTCCTCCTAATGGCTACACCTTC. Using reference TRBV30 and TRBJ1-2 for the parts outside the CDR3, the full variable domain is SQTIHQWPATLVQPVGSPLSLECTVEGTSNPNLYWYRQAAGRGLQLLFYSVGIGQISSEVPQNLSASRPQDRQFILSSKKLLLSDSGFYLCAWSPPNGYTFGSGTRLTVV.

J is TRBJ2-5 and V is TRBV7-3; 7 bases line up with TRBD2. There are 14 residues in the CDR3. Germline trimming cut 6 bases from V and 7 bases from J; bases unmatched to any gene: 11. Germline V gives CDR1 SGHTA, CDR2 FQGTGA. As DNA, the CDR3 is TGTGCCAGCAGTGAGGCCCCAGGCGGGGGGACCCAGTACTTC. Translation gives CASSEAPGGGTQYF.

This clone has just a few counts. V is TRBV29-1 and J is TRBJ2-7; D ambiguous. Trimming stripped 3 bases from V and 0 bases from J, with 15 bases between. From germline, CDR1 is SQVTM and CDR2 ANQGSEA. The CDR3 totals 15 residues. The CDR3 coding sequence is TGCAGCGTTGAGGCTACCGGAAGGAGCTCCTACGAGCAGTACTTC. This encodes CSVEATGRSSYEQYF.

This clone has more than one count but fewer than ten. The chain links TRBV7-2 to TRBJ2-7, with 14 bases fitting TRBD2. The CDR3 has 15 residues. Trimming removed 3 bases from V and 3 bases from J; junction bases left unmatched: 1. CDR1 is SGHTA and CDR2 is FQGNSA in the germline V gene. The CDR3 spells CASSFGLAGGYEQYF. The CDR3 DNA is TGTGCCAGCAGCTTTGGACTAGCGGGAGGCTACGAGCAGTACTTC.

This clone was observed a handful of times. The chain combines TRBV6-5 with TRBJ2-5, with a weak D call TRBD2 (5 bases). Looked up from germline, CDR1 is MNHEY and CDR2 is SVGAGI. The CDR3 has 16 amino acids. Trimming took off 3 bases at V and 2 bases at J, with 16 bases between the two ends. CDR3 loop: CASSYGVGSLQETQYF. The CDR3 DNA is TGTGCCAGCAGTTATGGGGTGGGGAGCCTGCAAGAGACCCAGTACTTC.

This clone was found a few times. The genes are TRBV15 and TRBJ1-2, with a tentative D call TRBD1 (6 bases). V lost 1 base to trimming and J lost 5 bases, with 17 bases between them. In germline, CDR1 is LNHNV, CDR2 YYDKDF (reference sequence). This CDR3 region has 16 residues. DNA for the CDR3: TGTGCCACCAGCAGAGCCCTAAGCGGGACATTTTATGGCTACACCTTC. Its protein product is CATSRALSGTFYGYTF.

This clone has only a few counts. CDR3 in DNA: TGTGCCAGCAGTCCCCAGAGGGGCTATGAGCAGTTCTTC. It is translated as CASSPQRGYEQFF. The chain combines TRBV2 with TRBJ2-1; TRBD1 or TRBD2 may be the D gene (5 bases each). The ends were cut back, 5 bases at V and 8 bases at J, with 13 bases in the middle. This CDR3 is 13 amino acids long. The germline CDR1 and CDR2 sequences are SNHLY and FYNNEI.

This clone was seen only a few times. CDR3 amino acids: CASSALRADTDTQYF. The CDR3 DNA is TGTGCCAGCAGCGCACTCAGGGCAGATACAGATACGCAGTATTTT. The chain has TRBV11-1 and TRBJ2-3; tentatively, D is TRBD1 (5 bases). The germline V gene has CDR1 SGHAT and CDR2 FQDESV (reference sequence). The CDR3 loop spans 15 amino acids. With 5 bases removed from V and 3 bases from J, the gap between germline ends came to 15 bases.

This chain connects TRBV18 to TRBJ2-5; D not certain. CDR1 is KGHSH and CDR2 is LQKENI in the germline V gene. CDR3 length equals 15 residues. Trimming pared 6 bases from V and 1 base from J, leaving 15 bases between. The chain's CDR3 is CASSPDSAVQETQYF. CDR3 in DNA: TGTGCCAGCTCGCCAGACTCGGCCGTCCAAGAGACCCAGTACTTC.

The gene calls are TRBV30 and TRBJ2-1; TRBD2 matches at 7 bases. Germline V gives CDR1 GTSNPN, CDR2 SVGIG (reference sequence). Trimming removed 5 bases from V and 6 bases from J; junction bases left unmatched: 10. The CDR3 has 14 amino acids. The CDR3 nucleotides read TGTGCCTGGGTCCCTAGCGGACGGGGCAATGAGCAGTTCTTC. Residues: CAWVPSGRGNEQFF.

The rearrangement joins TRBV2 to TRBJ1-6; D remains unclear. Between the trimmed V and J ends, which lost 6 bases and 8 bases, there was a span of 11 bases. Germline V gene sequence: CDR1 SNHLY, CDR2 FYNNEI. The CDR3 is 13 residues long. The CDR3 loop is CASSLTPYSPLHF. The CDR3 coding sequence is TGTGCCAGCAGCCTGACCCCTTATTCACCCCTCCACTTT.

The rearrangement joins TRBV30 to TRBJ2-3; no definite D call. This CDR3 has 14 amino acids. Trimming stripped 1 base from V and 1 base from J, with 9 bases between. Germline CDR1 GTSNPN, CDR2 SVGIG (reference sequence). CDR3 amino acids: CAWSEGGGTDTQYF. In DNA, the CDR3 is TGTGCCTGGAGTGAAGGTGGTGGCACAGATACGCAGTATTTT.

This clone has only a few counts. V is TRBV18 and J is TRBJ1-5; D not certain. The V gene lost 5 bases and the J gene lost 5 bases, with 13 bases spanning the gap. The germline V gene encodes CDR1 KGHSH and CDR2 LQKENI. The CDR3 loop spans 14 amino acids. The DNA of the CDR3 is TGTGCCAGCTCAGAAGGGTACGAGGATCAGCCCCAGCATTTT. Translating it yields CASSEGYEDQPQHF.